Listed below are T cell receptor beta chains from one sample, sequenced in a study of Ad26.COV2.S vaccination and SARS-CoV-2 variants. This table comes from immunoSEQ multiplex PCR, and its TCRdb copy is limited to in-frame clones, with some not included. In the table there are over 400,000 clones, approximately 92% of which are singletons. The material was peripheral blood, obtained in a trial of Ad26.COV2.S vaccine versus placebo. The receptors shown here come from a person between 18 and 60 years old who received the Ad26.COV2.S COVID-19 vaccine or a placebo. Both conserved end residues are part of each CDR3. D genes are given only for firm matches. The size field is filled for only some rows; it gives once, few, many or a size class.

v_gene	j_gene	abundance	d_gene	CDR3aa	CDR3nt
TRBV5-1	TRBJ1-1	-	-	CASSLGGGTEAFF	TGCGCCAGCAGCTTAGGGGGAGGCACTGAAGCTTTCTTT
TRBV5-5	TRBJ2-2	-	-	CASSPLGILANTGELFF	TGTGCCAGCAGCCCTCTGGGGATCCTCGCGAACACCGGGGAGCTGTTTTTT
TRBV28	TRBJ2-7	-	TRBD1	CASSFPIGDRGVYEQYF	TGTGCCAGCAGTTTCCCGATCGGGGACAGGGGAGTCTACGAGCAGTACTTC
TRBV7-8	TRBJ1-2	-	-	CASSQDTGLYGYTF	TGTGCCAGCAGCCAGGATACAGGTCTCTATGGCTACACCTTC
TRBV30	TRBJ1-5	-	-	CAWGGLGQPQHF	TGTGCCTGGGGGGGGCTCGGGCAGCCCCAGCATTTT
TRBV2	TRBJ2-5	-	-	CASSEGQQTQYF	TGTGCCAGCAGTGAGGGGCAGCAGACCCAGTACTTC
TRBV7-2	TRBJ2-4	-	TRBD1	CASSPLAGTGENIQYF	TGTGCCAGCAGCCCCCTTGCGGGGACAGGAGAAAACATTCAGTACTTC
TRBV28	TRBJ1-4	-	-	CASSFIPGGDEKLFF	TGTGCCAGCAGTTTTATCCCGGGAGGAGATGAAAAACTGTTTTTT
TRBV24-1	TRBJ2-1	-	-	CATSDFRDEQFF	TGTGCCACCAGTGATTTTCGAGATGAGCAGTTCTTC
TRBV10-3	TRBJ1-1	-	-	CAISEFRDGNTEAFF	TGTGCCATCAGTGAGTTCCGGGACGGAAACACTGAAGCTTTCTTT
TRBV15	TRBJ2-6	once	-	CATSRAVGQGTGSGANVLTF	TGTGCCACCAGCCGAGCGGTCGGGCAGGGGACGGGCTCTGGGGCCAACGTCCTGACTTTC
TRBV4-3	TRBJ1-2	-	-	CASSQDSFRAYGYTF	TGCGCCAGCAGCCAAGACAGTTTCAGGGCCTATGGCTACACCTTC
TRBV6-5	TRBJ2-7	-	TRBD1	CASSYSTGTSYEQYF	TGTGCCAGCAGTTACTCGACAGGGACCTCATACGAGCAGTACTTC
TRBV7-8	TRBJ2-7	-	TRBD1	CASRTRGQGSEQYF	TGTGCCAGCAGAACTCGGGGACAGGGGAGCGAGCAGTACTTC
TRBV6-5	TRBJ2-3	-	-	CASSYRGEMGRDTQYF	TGTGCCAGCAGTTATCGTGGTGAGATGGGGCGCGATACGCAGTATTTT
TRBV27	TRBJ2-7	-	TRBD1	CASRAAGGFYEQYF	TGTGCCAGCCGTGCTGCAGGGGGCTTCTACGAGCAGTACTTC
TRBV5-6	TRBJ1-1	-	TRBD1	CASNRGGDRNTEAFF	TGTGCCAGCAACCGGGGAGGGGACAGGAACACTGAAGCTTTCTTT
TRBV4-3	TRBJ2-6	few	TRBD2	CASSQEGGTGANVLTF	TGCGCCAGCAGCCAAGAGGGGGGGACTGGGGCCAACGTCCTGACTTTC
TRBV3-1/TRBV3-2	TRBJ1-2	-	-	CASSQAQTDNNYGYTF	TGTGCCAGCAGCCAAGCTCAGACAGACAATAACTATGGCTACACCTTC
TRBV2	TRBJ2-5	-	-	CASSPGTLDQETQYF	TGTGCCAGCAGCCCCGGGACACTAGACCAAGAGACCCAGTACTTC
TRBV11-2	TRBJ2-7	-	-	CASSSRFRGAGYEQYF	TGTGCCAGCAGCTCCCGCTTTCGGGGGGCGGGCTACGAGCAGTACTTC
TRBV11-2	TRBJ2-2	-	TRBD1	CASSSRQGGTGELFF	TGTGCCAGCAGCTCGAGACAGGGGGGCACCGGGGAGCTGTTTTTT
TRBV7-2	TRBJ2-3	-	TRBD2	CASSGSGGASDTQYF	TGTGCCAGCAGCGGATCCGGGGGGGCATCTGATACGCAGTATTTT